What follows are 27 T cell receptor beta chains derived from one specimen sequenced in a study of blood T cell repertoires in COVID-19. The protocol was immunoSEQ multiplex PCR, while the TCRdb copy is restricted to in-frame clones and leaves out a portion. Among under 400,000 clones, around 87% were seen once, and the ten largest hold around 2%. Sequenced sample: PBMCs or T cells enriched from blood (not recorded which). The receptors shown here come from a man aged 35-49 years in a cohort exposed to, infected with or recovered from COVID-19 (not recorded which).

This chain connects TRBV18 to TRBJ2-7; 7 positions agree with TRBD2. V was pared by 0 bases and J by 3 bases, with 8 bases of the junction left unmatched. The CDR3 length is 16 residues. The germline CDR1 and CDR2 sequences are KGHSH and LQKENI. Here the CDR3 reads CASSPPRERGDYEQYF. Here the CDR3 DNA reads TGTGCCAGCTCACCACCGCGGGAACGGGGGGACTACGAGCAGTACTTC.

This chain uses TRBV11-2 with TRBJ2-3; maybe TRBD2 (6 bases). The CDR3 is 14 residues long. Per germline, CDR1 SGHAT and CDR2 FQNNGV. With 3 bases removed from V and 2 bases from J, the gap between germline ends came to 9 bases. The CDR3 spells CASSFGEATDTQYF. In DNA form, the CDR3 reads TGTGCCAGCAGCTTTGGGGAGGCCACAGATACGCAGTATTTT.

The chain joins TRBV6-5 to TRBJ2-7; maybe TRBD2 (7 bases). The germline V gene has CDR1 MNHEY and CDR2 SVGAGI. The CDR3 totals 15 residues. Trimming took 0 bases from V and 2 from J, leaving 11 bases between them. The DNA for the CDR3 is TGTGCCAGCAGTTACTCAGGGGGGGATCCCTACGAGCAGTACTTC. Amino acids: CASSYSGGDPYEQYF.

There are a few counts of this clone. This chain joins TRBV5-1 and TRBJ1-2, with D perhaps TRBD1 (6 bases). Trimming removed 2 bases at V and 6 bases at J, with 20 bases between. Germline assignment: CDR1 SGHRS and CDR2 YFSETQ. The CDR3 has 16 residues. The CDR3 loop reads CASSFRPETGSNGYTF. The CDR3 DNA is TGCGCCAGCAGCTTTCGGCCCGAAACAGGGTCGAATGGCTACACCTTC.

The genes are TRBV27 and TRBJ2-7, with 8 bases matching TRBD1. The CDR3 consists of 14 residues. Germline V gene lookup returns CDR1 MNHEY and CDR2 SMNVEV (reference sequence). After removal of 5 bases from V and 6 bases from J, the junction contained 9 bases not matched to a gene. CDR3 bases: TGTGCCAGCAGTCCCGACCTCGACAGGGGCGAGCAGTACTTC. This gives the protein CASSPDLDRGEQYF.

The V and J genes are TRBV6-6 and TRBJ1-1; D unclear. The CDR3 contains 14 residues. With 3 bases removed from V and 4 bases from J, the gap between germline ends came to 12 bases. Germline V CDR1 and CDR2: MNHNY, SVGAGI (reference sequence). CDR3 loop: CASSYEEVGTEAFF. The CDR3 DNA sequence: TGTGCCAGCAGTTATGAGGAGGTAGGCACTGAAGCTTTCTTT.

This chain connects TRBV19 to TRBJ1-2; 9 bases fit TRBD1. Looked up from germline, CDR1 is LNHDA and CDR2 is SQIVND (reference sequence). This CDR3 spans 15 amino acids. Trimming removed 6 bases from V and 2 bases from J; junction bases left unmatched: 7. This CDR3 reads CASSDSGQGNYGYTF. DNA for the CDR3: TGTGCCAGTAGCGATTCTGGACAGGGGAACTATGGCTACACCTTC.

This clone was counted a few times. The chain couples TRBV7-9 to TRBJ1-3; D unresolved. This CDR3 region has 15 residues. Looked up from germline, CDR1 is SEHNR and CDR2 is FQNEAQ (reference sequence). Trimming removed 5 bases at V and 0 bases at J, with 11 bases between. For the CDR3, the DNA is TGTGCCAGCAGCCCCCCCATAGACTCTGGAAACACCATATATTTT. Protein sequence: CASSPPIDSGNTIYF.

This sequence joins TRBV7-3 and TRBJ2-1, with 7 bases lining up with TRBD2. CDR1 and CDR2 (germline): SGHTA, FQGTGA. This CDR3 is 17 amino acids long. The V segment lost 0 bases and the J segment 3 bases; nucleotides outside the gene matches: 8. CDR3 DNA: TGTGCCAGCAGCTTAACCGGGGAGCGGGGCTACTACAATGAGCAGTTCTTC. Translated, it gives CASSLTGERGYYNEQFF.

The chain couples TRBV9 to TRBJ2-1; maybe TRBD2 (5 bases). V lost 4 bases and J lost 9, with 17 bases in between. The CDR3 is 14 amino acids. Germline CDR1 and CDR2: SGDLS and YYNGEE. The CDR3 spells CASSSSRGAREQFF. CDR3 bases: TGTGCCAGCAGCAGTAGCCGGGGAGCTCGTGAGCAGTTCTTC.

This clone has ten or more counts. V and J are TRBV5-5 and TRBJ2-1; TRBD2 aligns across 11 bases. With 0 bases clipped from V and 5 bases from J, the junction kept 10 bases outside the gene matches. The CDR3 extends over 18 amino acids. Germline V gene data show CDR1 as SGHKS and CDR2 as YYEKEE (reference sequence). CDR3 in amino acids: CASSLGTSGFRANNEQFF. CDR3 sequence (DNA): TGTGCCAGCAGCTTGGGGACTAGCGGGTTTAGGGCGAACAATGAGCAGTTCTTC. The full variable domain, completed using reference TRBV5-5 and TRBJ2-1, is DAGVTQSPTHLIKTRGQQVTLRCSPISGHKSVSWYQQVLGQGPQFIFQYYEKEERGRGNFPDRFSARQFPNYSSELNVNALLLGDSALYLCASSLGTSGFRANNEQFFGPGTRLTVL.

The V and J genes are TRBV27 and TRBJ1-2, with 8 bases matching TRBD1. CDR1 is MNHEY, CDR2 SMNVEV, per germline (reference sequence). Germline trimming cut 2 bases from V and 4 bases from J; bases unmatched to any gene: 6. CDR3 length: 15 residues. The CDR3 loop reads CASSLRTGNSYGYTF. The DNA of the CDR3 is TGTGCCAGCAGTTTAAGGACAGGGAACAGCTATGGCTACACCTTC.

This clone occurred a few times. The chain employs TRBV4-1 and TRBJ2-7, with D possibly matching TRBD1 (5 bases). CDR3 length: 13 residues. V lost 4 bases, J lost 4 bases, and 11 bases lay in between. The germline gives CDR1 MGHRA, CDR2 YSYEKL. This chain's CDR3 is CASSPQGGYEQYF. The CDR3 DNA sequence: TGCGCCAGCAGCCCCCAGGGTGGGTACGAGCAGTACTTC.

This clone occurred once. The chain uses TRBV27 and TRBJ1-2; D gene ambiguous. With 3 bases removed from V and 0 bases from J, the gap between germline ends came to 5 bases. The CDR3 sequence is 13 residues long. CDR1 is MNHEY and CDR2 is SMNVEV in the germline V gene (reference sequence). The DNA of the CDR3 is TGTGCCAGCAGTTTTACAGCTAACTATGGCTACACCTTC. This sequence encodes CASSFTANYGYTF.

The count of this clone is one. V and J are TRBV28 and TRBJ1-4; D is uncertain. The CDR3 has 15 residues. Germline CDR1 reads MDHEN; CDR2 reads SYDVKM. V was trimmed by 6 bases and J by 6 bases, leaving 17 bases between them. The CDR3 is CASRTDPAGYEKLFF. The DNA of the CDR3 is TGTGCCAGCAGGACTGACCCCGCCGGGTATGAAAAACTGTTTTTT. Based on the CDR3 plus reference TRBV28 and TRBJ1-4, the full variable domain is DVKVTQSSRYLVKRTGEKVFLECVQDMDHENMFWYRQDPGLGLRLIYFSYDVKMKEKGDIPEGYSVSREKKERFSLILESASTNQTSMYLCASRTDPAGYEKLFFGSGTQLSVL.

The chain carries TRBV19 and TRBJ2-2; 9 bases agree with TRBD2. The CDR3 sequence is 16 residues long. Per germline, CDR1 LNHDA and CDR2 SQIVND (reference sequence). With V trimmed by 3 bases and J by 4 bases, 6 bases remained unmatched. In DNA, the CDR3 is TGTGCCAGTAGTATTGGGGTAGCGGGAGTCACCGGGGAGCTGTTTTTT. This sequence encodes CASSIGVAGVTGELFF.

This clone has a single count. V gene TRBV28 combines with J gene TRBJ1-2; 9 bases are a match to TRBD1. The length of the CDR3 is 14 residues. V shed 4 bases and J 5 bases; nucleotides not matched to a gene: 5. Germline CDR1 reads MDHEN; CDR2 reads SYDVKM. CDR3 nucleotides: TGTGCCAGCAGTTGGTACAGGGGGCTGTATGGCTACACCTTC. Amino acids: CASSWYRGLYGYTF.

This clone was counted a single time. This chain joins TRBV2 and TRBJ2-7; tentatively, D is TRBD1 (7 bases). V was cut by 1 base and J by 2 bases, with 9 bases left in between. CDR1 is SNHLY, CDR2 FYNNEI, per germline. The CDR3 extends over 14 amino acids. The CDR3 loop reads CASSEGRGAYEQYF. Written as DNA, the CDR3 is TGTGCCAGCAGTGAAGGCAGGGGGGCCTACGAGCAGTACTTC.

This chain uses TRBV7-9 with TRBJ1-1, with TRBD1 as a possible D gene (5 bases). Germline lookup yields CDR1 SEHNR and CDR2 FQNEAQ (reference sequence). The CDR3 is 13 residues long. V lost 6 bases and J lost 1, with 9 bases in between. CDR3 region: CASSYRTNTEAFF. The CDR3 DNA is TGTGCCAGCAGTTACAGGACGAACACTGAAGCTTTCTTT.

The chain is built from TRBV11-2 and TRBJ1-3, with D unclear. The CDR3 consists of 14 residues. CDR1 and CDR2 (germline): SGHAT, FQNNGV. V was clipped by 4 bases and J by 2 bases, with 9 bases between them. The CDR3 spells CASSYSLAGNTIYF. CDR3 bases: TGTGCCAGCAGCTACTCACTCGCTGGAAACACCATATATTTT. Looking up the rest from reference TRBV11-2 and TRBJ1-3 gives the full variable domain: EAGVAQSPRYKIIEKRQSVAFWCNPISGHATLYWYQQILGQGPKLLIQFQNNGVVDDSQLPKDRFSAERLKGVDSTLKIQPAKLEDSAVYLCASSYSLAGNTIYFGEGSWLTVV.

The chain uses TRBV13 and TRBJ1-5, with D hard to call. With 5 bases removed from V and 3 bases from J, the gap between germline ends came to 11 bases. Germline CDR1 and CDR2: PRHDT and FYEKMQ (reference sequence). CDR3 size: 14 residues. CDR3 protein: CASSQWAANQPQHF. The CDR3 DNA sequence: TGTGCCAGCAGCCAGTGGGCAGCCAATCAGCCCCAGCATTTT.

Only a few counts were recorded for this clone. The chain has TRBV7-9 and TRBJ2-1; 7 bases agree with TRBD1. The V gene end was trimmed by 4 bases and the J gene end by 9 bases; junction bases not matched to a gene: 6. The CDR3 is 13 amino acids. CDR1 is SEHNR, CDR2 FQNEAQ, per germline (reference sequence). This CDR3 reads CASSSGTVGEQFF. The CDR3 region has the DNA TGTGCCAGCAGCTCCGGGACAGTTGGTGAGCAGTTCTTC.

This sequence joins TRBV29-1 and TRBJ1-3; tentatively, D is TRBD1 (6 bases). V was trimmed by 0 bases and J by 3 bases, leaving 9 bases between them. The CDR3 has 14 residues. CDR1 and CDR2 from the germline V gene are SQVTM and ANQGSEA. The CDR3 is CSVEDLGGGNTIYF. CDR3 nucleotides: TGCAGCGTTGAAGATCTAGGGGGTGGAAACACCATATATTTT.

The V call is TRBV28, the J call TRBJ2-1; TRBD2 is a possible D gene (6 bases). The germline V gene encodes CDR1 MDHEN and CDR2 SYDVKM. This CDR3 is built from 15 residues. V gave up 7 bases and J gave up 9 bases, with 22 bases separating them. Written as DNA, the CDR3 is TGTGCCAGCAACCCCTCGACTAGTAGAAGGGGTGAGCAGTTCTTC. Protein product: CASNPSTSRRGEQFF.

This clone came up once. Because the CDR3's place on the DNA is in doubt, the DNA is left out and the CDR3 is given as listed by TCRdb. The chain combines TRBV11-2 with TRBJ1-4; the D call of TRBD1 is as the table states it, not checked on the DNA. The CDR3 is 15 amino acids in total, end residues counted. Germline-derived CDR1 and CDR2 are SGHAT and FQNNGV. The CDR3 loop reads CASSLDPVRARELFF.

This rearrangement joins TRBV6-5 to TRBJ2-1, with 9 bases identical to TRBD2. CDR3 length equals 14 residues. J was trimmed by 7 bases and V by 6 bases; bases with no gene match: 7. Germline loops: CDR1 MNHEY, CDR2 SVGAGI. The CDR3 region has the DNA TGTGCCAGCAGGGATAGCGGGAGCGGGAATGAGCAGTTCTTC. The encoded protein is CASRDSGSGNEQFF.

The chain couples TRBV2 to TRBJ1-2, with D tentatively TRBD1 (5 bases). The CDR3 sequence is 15 residues long. The germline V gene has CDR1 SNHLY and CDR2 FYNNEI. Deletions cut 6 bases from V and 2 bases from J, with 16 bases between. This chain's CDR3 is CASRGEVSLNYGYTF. As DNA, the CDR3 is TGTGCCAGCAGGGGGGAGGTCTCTCTAAACTATGGCTACACCTTC.